These 9 T cell receptor beta chains were sequenced from one sample in a study of T cell responses to AZD1222 COVID-19 vaccine (dated by TCRdb to the early 2020s). Interpreted using the paper, the time point label stands for: baseline before first vaccination. Libraries were prepared through the immunoSEQ multiplex PCR assay. TCRdb took over this immuneACCESS table, retaining in-frame rearrangements with V and J assigned. Such tables are incomplete; in checked studies, under half of the missing clones stem from an unresolved V gene, and the remainder is unexplained. A total of approximately 120,000 clones appear in this sample, around 90% of them only once. In total, the top ten clones hold 4% to 5% of the sample. Sample: peripheral blood, taken on day 0 of AZD1222 vaccination. The receptor set was obtained from an adult in good health.

The rearrangement joins TRBV11-3 to TRBJ2-7; possible D gene TRBD2, 5 bases. V was trimmed by 4 bases and J by 1 base, leaving 14 bases between them. Per germline, CDR1 SGHNT and CDR2 YENEEA. This CDR3 has 15 amino acids. The CDR3 DNA follows: TGTGCCAGCAGCTCACCCCCCCGGGGATCCTACGAGCAGTACTTC. Translation gives CASSSPPRGSYEQYF.

V is TRBV6-5 and J is TRBJ1-2; TRBD1 aligns across 7 bases. CDR3 length: 16 residues. CDR1 is MNHEY and CDR2 is SVGAGI in the germline V gene. With 0 bases clipped from V and 4 bases from J, the junction kept 8 bases outside the gene matches. CDR3 protein: CASSYSGMGTVYGYTF. The CDR3 DNA is TGTGCCAGCAGTTACTCGGGTATGGGGACAGTCTATGGCTACACCTTC.

This chain joins TRBV19 and TRBJ1-5; weak D call: TRBD1 (5 bases). Germline V lookup: CDR1 LNHDA, CDR2 SQIVND (reference sequence). The CDR3 extends over 16 amino acids. Deletions cut 10 bases from V and 0 bases from J, with 19 bases between. The CDR3 region is CANPLRDPNSNQPQHF. CDR3 DNA sequence: TGTGCCAACCCCCTCCGGGACCCAAATAGCAATCAGCCCCAGCATTTT.

The rearrangement uses TRBV10-1 and TRBJ2-2, with D possibly TRBD1 on 6 matching bases. Germline V gene lookup returns CDR1 WNHNN and CDR2 SYGVQD (reference sequence). CDR3 length: 14 amino acids. The ends were cut back, 10 bases at V and 1 base at J, with 13 bases in the middle. The chain's CDR3 is CATQGRLNTGELFF. In nucleotides, the CDR3 is TGCGCCACCCAGGGGCGTCTGAACACCGGGGAGCTGTTTTTT.

Written as DNA, the CDR3 is TGTGCCAGTAGAATGACCGGGACAGGGGGTAATGGCTACACCTTC. This gives the protein CASRMTGTGGNGYTF. This sequence joins TRBV19 and TRBJ1-2; the match to TRBD1 covers 11 bases. Germline lookup yields CDR1 LNHDA and CDR2 SQIVND (reference sequence). The CDR3 covers 15 residues. Germline trimming cut 6 bases from V and 6 bases from J; bases unmatched to any gene: 9. Full variable domain (outside the CDR3, taken from reference TRBV19 and TRBJ1-2): DGGITQSPKYLFRKEGQNVTLSCEQNLNHDAMYWYRQDPGQGLRLIYYSQIVNDFQKGDIAEGYSVSREKKESFPLTVTSAQKNPTAFYLCASRMTGTGGNGYTFGSGTRLTVV.

The V and J genes are TRBV5-1 and TRBJ1-5; possible D gene TRBD1, 5 bases. Trimming removed 4 bases from V and 5 bases from J, with 13 bases in between. CDR1 is SGHRS and CDR2 is YFSETQ in the germline V gene. This CDR3 region has 14 residues. The CDR3 bases are TGCGCCAGCAGCCTGGACGGGGGGGATCAGCCCCAGCATTTT. This codes for CASSLDGGDQPQHF.

The chain uses TRBV3-1 (or the pseudogene TRBV3-2) and TRBJ2-2, with no clear D. This CDR3 comprises 14 residues. Trimming took 3 bases from V and 4 from J, leaving 9 bases between them. The germline V gene has CDR1 LGHDT and CDR2 YNNKEL (reference sequence). CDR3 bases: TGTGCCAGCAGCCAGGACGTGGGCACCGGGGAGCTGTTTTTT. It is translated as CASSQDVGTGELFF.

This clone was counted a few times. The J gene is TRBJ1-1, the V gene TRBV25-1, with 7 bases identical to TRBD1. Trimming removed 2 bases from V and 5 bases from J; junction bases left unmatched: 5. Germline loops: CDR1 MGHDK, CDR2 SYGVNS. The CDR3 length is 14 residues. The CDR3 reads CASSEPGGGTEAFF. CDR3 in DNA: TGTGCCAGCAGTGAACCAGGGGGGGGGACTGAAGCTTTCTTT.

Details on this clone: This same CDR3 is encoded by further DNA sequences in the sample. V usage is TRBV11-3 and J usage is TRBJ2-3; a possible D gene is TRBD2 (6 bases). CDR3 size: 14 residues. Germline V gene lookup returns CDR1 SGHNT and CDR2 YENEEA. The V end lost 2 bases, the J end lost 0 bases, and 6 bases lay between the germline ends. The CDR3 DNA reads as TGTGCCAGCAGCTTAACTAGCAGCACAGATACGCAGTATTTT. Translated, it gives CASSLTSSTDTQYF. The variable domain in full, completed from reference TRBV11-3 and TRBJ2-3, reads EAGVVQSPRYKIIEKKQPVAFWCNPISGHNTLYWYLQNLGQGPELLIRYENEEAVDDSQLPKDRFSAERLKGVDSTLKIQPAELGDSAVYLCASSLTSSTDTQYFGPGTRLTVL.